Listed below are T cell receptor beta chains from one sample, sequenced in a study of control samples from healthy donors and cancer patients. Some clones are missing from TCRdb's copy, which holds only in-frame ones; the method was immunoSEQ multiplex PCR. The repertoire holds 110,000 to 150,000 clones, with approximately 91% as singletons. Sequenced material: blood. Source of these receptors: a man aged 25 to 40 in good health. CDR3s include the opening cysteine and the closing phenylalanine or tryptophan. Fields, in order: V gene, J gene, D gene, clone size, CDR3 DNA, CDR3 protein. D genes are given only for firm matches. Only part of the rows carry a size: once, few, many, or a class if the clone is expanded.

TRBV24-1	TRBJ2-3	TRBD1	-	TGTGCCACCAGTGATAACAAAGACAGGGTCACAGATACGCAGTATTTT	CATSDNKDRVTDTQYF
TRBV5-5	TRBJ1-1	TRBD1	-	TGTGCCAGCAGCTTCCGACAGGGGTCGGGCACTGAAGCTTTCTTT	CASSFRQGSGTEAFF
TRBV7-2	TRBJ1-4	-	-	TGTGCCAGCAGCCTTCAACAAGGAAGGGAAAAACTGTTTTTT	CASSLQQGREKLFF
TRBV24-1	TRBJ2-7	-	-	TGTGCCACCAGTGATACCCGACTAGACGGCTTCAGCATCTACGAGCAGTACTTC	CATSDTRLDGFSIYEQYF
TRBV7-3	TRBJ2-1	TRBD1	-	TGTGCCAGCAGCTTTGACAGGGGCAATGAGCAGTTCTTC	CASSFDRGNEQFF
TRBV9	TRBJ1-2	TRBD1	-	TGTGCCAGCAGCGAAACCGGGACAGGGGGCGCGAGGCTCTATGGCTACACCTTC	CASSETGTGGARLYGYTF
TRBV18	TRBJ1-3	-	-	TGTGCCAGCTCACCAGATGGGACCGGACGCACCATATATTTT	CASSPDGTGRTIYF
TRBV19	TRBJ2-7	-	-	TGTGCCAGTAGTATGATCCGGGGTGGGGAGCAGTACTTC	CASSMIRGGEQYF
TRBV11-2	TRBJ1-1	-	-	TGTGCCAGCAGCTTACAGAACACTGAAGCTTTCTTT	CASSLQNTEAFF
TRBV10-1	TRBJ1-2	TRBD1	-	TGCGCCAGCGAACCAGGGGGCAACTATGGCTACACCTTC	CASEPGGNYGYTF
TRBV15	TRBJ2-1	-	-	TGTGCCACCACCCTAGGGCGCAATGAGCAGTTCTTC	CATTLGRNEQFF
TRBV25-1	TRBJ2-3	-	-	TGTGCCAGCAGTGAAGCAGGGTGGACAGATACGCAGTATTTT	CASSEAGWTDTQYF
TRBV10-3	TRBJ1-2	-	-	TGTGCCATCAGTGAGTCGGGGCAGGGTGATGGCTACACCTTC	CAISESGQGDGYTF
TRBV27	TRBJ1-5	-	once	TGTGCCAGCAGCGGGACACTCGGTTTGCCCCAGCATTTT	CASSGTLGLPQHF
TRBV5-1	TRBJ2-2	-	once	TGCGCCAGCAGCTTTTCAGGATACACCGGGGAGCTGTTTTTT	CASSFSGYTGELFF
TRBV7-6	TRBJ2-2	TRBD2	-	TGTGCCAGCAGCTTAGTTGGGACTAGCGCTATCGGGGAGCTGTTTTTT	CASSLVGTSAIGELFF
TRBV5-1	TRBJ2-1	-	-	TGCGCCAGCAGCTTGTCGGTGGACAATGAGCAGTTCTTC	CASSLSVDNEQFF